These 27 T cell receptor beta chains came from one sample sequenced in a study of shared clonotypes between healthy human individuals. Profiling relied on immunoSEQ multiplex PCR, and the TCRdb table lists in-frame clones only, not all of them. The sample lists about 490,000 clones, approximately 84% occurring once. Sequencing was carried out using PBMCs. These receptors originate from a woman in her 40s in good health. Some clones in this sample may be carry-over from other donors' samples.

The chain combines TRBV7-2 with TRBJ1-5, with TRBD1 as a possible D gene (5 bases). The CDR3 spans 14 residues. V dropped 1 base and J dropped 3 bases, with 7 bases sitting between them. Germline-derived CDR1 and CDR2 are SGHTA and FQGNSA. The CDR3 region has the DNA TGTGCCAGCAGCTTAGGACAGTTCAATCAGCCCCAGCATTTT. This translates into CASSLGQFNQPQHF.

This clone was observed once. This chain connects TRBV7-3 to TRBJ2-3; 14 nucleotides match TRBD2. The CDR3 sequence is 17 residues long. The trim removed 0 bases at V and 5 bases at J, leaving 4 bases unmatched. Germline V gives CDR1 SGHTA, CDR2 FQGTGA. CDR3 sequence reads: CASSLTGTSGSGDTQYF. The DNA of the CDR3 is TGTGCCAGCAGCTTAACGGGGACTAGCGGGAGCGGAGATACGCAGTATTTT.

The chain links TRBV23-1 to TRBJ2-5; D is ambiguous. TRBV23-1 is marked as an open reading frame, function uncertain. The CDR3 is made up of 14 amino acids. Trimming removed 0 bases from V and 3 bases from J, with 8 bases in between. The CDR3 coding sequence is TGCGCCAGCAGTCAATCGGAGACGGAAGAGACCCAGTACTTC. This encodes CASSQSETEETQYF.

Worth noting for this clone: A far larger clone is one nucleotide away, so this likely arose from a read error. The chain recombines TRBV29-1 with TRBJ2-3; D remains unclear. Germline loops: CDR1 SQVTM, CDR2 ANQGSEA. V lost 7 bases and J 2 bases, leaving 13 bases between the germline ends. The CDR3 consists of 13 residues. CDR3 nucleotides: TGCAGCGCCCGGAGTCGGGTCACAGATACGCAGTATTTT. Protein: CSARSRVTDTQYF.

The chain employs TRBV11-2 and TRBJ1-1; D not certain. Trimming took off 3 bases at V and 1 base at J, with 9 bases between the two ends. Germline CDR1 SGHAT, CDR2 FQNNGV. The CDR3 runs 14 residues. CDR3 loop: CASSFGPGNTEAFF. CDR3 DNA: TGTGCCAGCAGCTTCGGCCCTGGGAACACTGAAGCTTTCTTT.

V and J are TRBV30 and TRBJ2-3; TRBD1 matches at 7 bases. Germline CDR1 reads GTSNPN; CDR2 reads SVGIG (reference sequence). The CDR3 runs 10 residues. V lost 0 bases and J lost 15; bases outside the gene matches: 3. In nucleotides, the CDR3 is TGTGCCTGGAGTGTAGACAGGGTCTATTTT. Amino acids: CAWSVDRVYF. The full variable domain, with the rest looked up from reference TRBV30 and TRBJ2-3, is SQTIHQWPATLVQPVGSPLSLECTVEGTSNPNLYWYRQAAGRGLQLLFYSVGIGQISSEVPQNLSASRPQDRQFILSSKKLLLSDSGFYLCAWSVDRVYFGPGTRLTVL.

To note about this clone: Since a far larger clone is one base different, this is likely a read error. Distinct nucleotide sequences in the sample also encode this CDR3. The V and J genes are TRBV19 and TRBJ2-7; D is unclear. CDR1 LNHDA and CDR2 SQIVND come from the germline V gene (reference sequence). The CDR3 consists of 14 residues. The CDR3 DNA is TGCGCCAGTAGTATAAGCATAGGAGCCTACGAGCAGTACTTC. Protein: CASSISIGAYEQYF.

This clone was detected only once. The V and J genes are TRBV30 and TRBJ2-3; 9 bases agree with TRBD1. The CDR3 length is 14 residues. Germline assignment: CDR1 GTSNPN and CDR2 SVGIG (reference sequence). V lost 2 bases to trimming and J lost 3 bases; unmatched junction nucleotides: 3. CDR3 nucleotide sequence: TGTGCCTGGAGTACAGGGGGCGGAACAGATACGCAGTATTTT. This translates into CAWSTGGGTDTQYF.

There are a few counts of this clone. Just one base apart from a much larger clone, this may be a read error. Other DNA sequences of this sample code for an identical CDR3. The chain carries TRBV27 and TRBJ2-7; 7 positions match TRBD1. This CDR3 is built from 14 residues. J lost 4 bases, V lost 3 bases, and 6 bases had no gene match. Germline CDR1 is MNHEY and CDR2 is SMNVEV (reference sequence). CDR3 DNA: TGTGCCAGCAGTTTGAAAGGGGGCTGGTACGAGCAGTACTTC. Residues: CASSLKGGWYEQYF.

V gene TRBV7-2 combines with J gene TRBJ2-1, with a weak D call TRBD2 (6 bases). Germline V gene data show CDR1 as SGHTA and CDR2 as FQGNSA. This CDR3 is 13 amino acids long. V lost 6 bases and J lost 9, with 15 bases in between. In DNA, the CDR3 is TGTGCCAGCAGGGAGGGAGCGGTAGGTGAGCAGTTCTTC. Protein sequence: CASREGAVGEQFF.

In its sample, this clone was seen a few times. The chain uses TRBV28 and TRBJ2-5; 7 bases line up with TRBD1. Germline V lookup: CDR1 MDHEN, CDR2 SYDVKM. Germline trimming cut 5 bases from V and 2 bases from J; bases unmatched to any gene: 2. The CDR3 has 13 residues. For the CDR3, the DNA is TGTGCCAGCAGTCCGGGACAGCAAGAGACCCAGTACTTC. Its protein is CASSPGQQETQYF.

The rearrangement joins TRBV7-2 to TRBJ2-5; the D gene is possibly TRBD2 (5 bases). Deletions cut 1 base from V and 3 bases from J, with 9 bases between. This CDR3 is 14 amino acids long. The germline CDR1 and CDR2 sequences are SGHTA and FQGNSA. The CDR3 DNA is TGTGCCAGCAGCTTAGGCCCGGGAAAAGAGACCCAGTACTTC. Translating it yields CASSLGPGKETQYF.

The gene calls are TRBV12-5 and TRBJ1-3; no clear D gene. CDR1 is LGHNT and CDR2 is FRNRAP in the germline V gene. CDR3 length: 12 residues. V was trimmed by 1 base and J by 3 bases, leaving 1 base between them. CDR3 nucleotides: TGTGCTAGTGGTTTGGGTGGAAACACCATATATTTT. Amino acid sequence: CASGLGGNTIYF.

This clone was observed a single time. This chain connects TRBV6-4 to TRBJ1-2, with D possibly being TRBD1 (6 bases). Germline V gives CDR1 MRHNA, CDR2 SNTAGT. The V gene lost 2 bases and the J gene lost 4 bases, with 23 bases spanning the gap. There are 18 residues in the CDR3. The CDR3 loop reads CASSDPPSPQGRRYGYTF. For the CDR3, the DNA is TGTGCCAGCAGTGACCCCCCAAGCCCACAGGGCAGGCGCTATGGCTACACCTTC.

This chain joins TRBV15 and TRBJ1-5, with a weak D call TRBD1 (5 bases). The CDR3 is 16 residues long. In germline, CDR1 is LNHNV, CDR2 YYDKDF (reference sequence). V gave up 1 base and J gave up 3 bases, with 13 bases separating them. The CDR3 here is CATSRGGQGDNQPQHF. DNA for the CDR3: TGTGCCACCAGCAGAGGAGGGCAGGGTGACAATCAGCCCCAGCATTTT.

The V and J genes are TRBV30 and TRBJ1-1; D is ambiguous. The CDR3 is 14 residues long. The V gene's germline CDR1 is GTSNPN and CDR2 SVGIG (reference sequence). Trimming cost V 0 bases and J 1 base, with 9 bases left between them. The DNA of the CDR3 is TGTGCCTGGAGTGTAACCCTCGGGAACACTGAAGCTTTCTTT. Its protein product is CAWSVTLGNTEAFF.

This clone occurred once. The CDR3 loop reads CASSVGLARYNEQFF. The CDR3 DNA reads TGTGCCAGCAGCGTAGGGCTAGCGAGATACAATGAGCAGTTCTTC. This rearrangement joins TRBV9 to TRBJ2-1; a possible D gene is TRBD2 (6 bases). Germline assignment: CDR1 SGDLS and CDR2 YYNGEE. Between the trimmed V and J ends, which lost 0 bases and 4 bases, there was a span of 11 bases. There are 15 residues in the CDR3.

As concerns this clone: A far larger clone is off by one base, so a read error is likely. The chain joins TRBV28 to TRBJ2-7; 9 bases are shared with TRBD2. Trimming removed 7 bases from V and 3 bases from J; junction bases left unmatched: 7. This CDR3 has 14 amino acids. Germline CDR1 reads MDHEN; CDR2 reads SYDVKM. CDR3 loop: CASNGGTSFYEQYF. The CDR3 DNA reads TGTGCCAGCAATGGCGGGACTAGCTTCTACGAGCAGTACTTC.

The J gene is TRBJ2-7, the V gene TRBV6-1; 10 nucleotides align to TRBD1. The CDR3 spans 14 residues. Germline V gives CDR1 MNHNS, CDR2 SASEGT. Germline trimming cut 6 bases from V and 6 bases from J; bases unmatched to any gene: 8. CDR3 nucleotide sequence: TGTGCCAGCAGGATCCCGGGACAGGGGTCCGAGCAGTACTTC. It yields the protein CASRIPGQGSEQYF.

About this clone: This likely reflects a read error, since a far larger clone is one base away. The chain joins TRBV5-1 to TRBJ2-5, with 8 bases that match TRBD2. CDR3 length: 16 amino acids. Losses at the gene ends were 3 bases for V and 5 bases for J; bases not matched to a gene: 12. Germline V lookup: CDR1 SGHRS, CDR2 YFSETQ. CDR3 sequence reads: CASSSGLSGGLETQYF. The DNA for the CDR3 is TGCGCCAGCAGCTCCGGACTATCGGGAGGGTTGGAGACCCAGTACTTC.

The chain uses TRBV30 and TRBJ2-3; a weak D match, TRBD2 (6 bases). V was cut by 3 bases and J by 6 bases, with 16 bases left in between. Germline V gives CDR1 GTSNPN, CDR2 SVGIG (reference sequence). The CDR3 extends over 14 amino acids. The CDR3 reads CAWRLGTFADTQYF. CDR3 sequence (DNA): TGTGCCTGGAGGCTTGGGACTTTTGCGGATACGCAGTATTTT.

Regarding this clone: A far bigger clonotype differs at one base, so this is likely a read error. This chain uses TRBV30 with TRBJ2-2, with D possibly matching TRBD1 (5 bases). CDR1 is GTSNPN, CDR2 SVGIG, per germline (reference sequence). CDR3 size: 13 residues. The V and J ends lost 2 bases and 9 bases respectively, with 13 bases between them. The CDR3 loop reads CAWSIREVWELFF. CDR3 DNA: TGTGCCTGGAGTATCAGGGAAGTGTGGGAGCTGTTTTTT.

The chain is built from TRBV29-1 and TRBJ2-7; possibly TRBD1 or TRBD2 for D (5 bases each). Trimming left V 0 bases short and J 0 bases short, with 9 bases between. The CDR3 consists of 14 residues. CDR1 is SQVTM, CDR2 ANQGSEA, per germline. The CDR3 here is CSVEEGTPSYEQYF. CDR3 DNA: TGCAGCGTTGAAGAGGGGACGCCCTCCTACGAGCAGTACTTC.

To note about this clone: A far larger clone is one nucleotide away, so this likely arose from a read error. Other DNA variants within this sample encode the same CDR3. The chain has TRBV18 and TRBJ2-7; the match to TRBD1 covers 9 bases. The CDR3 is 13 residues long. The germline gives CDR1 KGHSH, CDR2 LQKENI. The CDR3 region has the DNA TGCGCCAGCTCACGGGACAGGGAAAGCGAGCAGTACTTC. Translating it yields CASSRDRESEQYF.

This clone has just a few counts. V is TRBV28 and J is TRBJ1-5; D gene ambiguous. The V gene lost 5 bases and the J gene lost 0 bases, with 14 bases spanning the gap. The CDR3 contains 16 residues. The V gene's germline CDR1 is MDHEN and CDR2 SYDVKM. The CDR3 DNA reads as TGTGCCAGCAGTCTACCGCGAGGAAGTAGCAATCAGCCCCAGCATTTT. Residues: CASSLPRGSSNQPQHF.

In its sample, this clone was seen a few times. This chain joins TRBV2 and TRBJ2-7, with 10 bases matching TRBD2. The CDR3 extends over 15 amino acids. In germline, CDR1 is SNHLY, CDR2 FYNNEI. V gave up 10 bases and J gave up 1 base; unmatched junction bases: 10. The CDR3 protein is CATRGGLAVSYEQYF. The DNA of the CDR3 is TGTGCCACCAGAGGAGGACTAGCGGTATCCTACGAGCAGTACTTC.

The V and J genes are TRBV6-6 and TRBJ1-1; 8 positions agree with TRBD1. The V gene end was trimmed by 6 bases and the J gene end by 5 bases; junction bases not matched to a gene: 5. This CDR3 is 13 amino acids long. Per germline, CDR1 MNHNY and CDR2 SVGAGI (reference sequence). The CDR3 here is CASSGQGTTEAFF. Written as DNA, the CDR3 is TGTGCCAGCAGCGGACAGGGAACGACTGAAGCTTTCTTT.